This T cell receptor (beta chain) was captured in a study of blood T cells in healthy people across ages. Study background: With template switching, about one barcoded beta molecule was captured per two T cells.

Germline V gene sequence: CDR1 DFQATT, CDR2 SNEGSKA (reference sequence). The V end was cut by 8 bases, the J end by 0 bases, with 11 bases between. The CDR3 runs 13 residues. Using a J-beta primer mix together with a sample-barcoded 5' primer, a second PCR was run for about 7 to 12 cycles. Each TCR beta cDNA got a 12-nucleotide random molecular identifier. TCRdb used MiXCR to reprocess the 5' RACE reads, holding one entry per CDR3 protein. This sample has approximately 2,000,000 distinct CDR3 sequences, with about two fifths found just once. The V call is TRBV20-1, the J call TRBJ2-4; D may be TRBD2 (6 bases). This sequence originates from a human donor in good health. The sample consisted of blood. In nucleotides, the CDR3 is TGCAGTCTACGCGGGACAGCCAAAAACATTCAGTACTTC. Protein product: CSLRGTAKNIQYF.